This TCR beta chain stems from a study of blood T cell repertoires in COVID-19. About the study: Some COVID-19 samples were acute and others convalescent; all came from the United States, Italy and Spain. Sources were T cells, B-cell-depleted T cells, or PBMCs; the material itself was cDNA or gDNA.

Original methodology: Quantification of nucleated cells was approximated via reference gene primer amplification. Repertoires were generated with immunoSEQ multiplex PCR, while TCRdb's copy carries only in-frame clones and drops some. Clone size and V and J calls were adopted from that table, with D and trimming inferred from the DNA. The sample consists of 150,000 to 160,000 clones, about 89% of them appearing once. Germline trimming cut 0 bases from V and 7 bases from J; bases unmatched to any gene: 4. Germline V gives CDR1 KGHSH, CDR2 LQKENI. This CDR3 region has 14 residues. The sample was peripheral blood. The sequence was obtained from a man aged 50 to 60 with acute or convalescent COVID-19. This chain links TRBV18 with TRBJ1-1, with 8 bases aligning to TRBD1. CDR3 loop: CASSPPGQASEAFF. In nucleotides, the CDR3 is TGTGCCAGCTCACCACCGGGACAGGCGAGTGAAGCTTTCTTT.